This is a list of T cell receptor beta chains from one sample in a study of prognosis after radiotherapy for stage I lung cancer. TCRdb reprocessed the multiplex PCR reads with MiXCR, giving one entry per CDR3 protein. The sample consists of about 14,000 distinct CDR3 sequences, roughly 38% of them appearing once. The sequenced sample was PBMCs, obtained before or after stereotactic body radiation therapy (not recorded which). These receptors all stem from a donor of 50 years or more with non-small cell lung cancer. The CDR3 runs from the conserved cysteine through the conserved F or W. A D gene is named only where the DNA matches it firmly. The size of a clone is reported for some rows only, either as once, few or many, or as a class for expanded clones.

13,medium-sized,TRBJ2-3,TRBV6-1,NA,CASTTLGTDTQYF,TGTGCCAGCACGACCCTCGGTACAGATACGCAGTATTTT
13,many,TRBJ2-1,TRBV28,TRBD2,CASSLGLAGEQFF,TGTGCCAGCAGTTTAGGGCTAGCGGGAGAGCAGTTCTTC
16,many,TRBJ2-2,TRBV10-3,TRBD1,CAISESGQGRTGELFF,TGTGCCATCAGTGAGTCAGGACAGGGGCGCACCGGGGAGCTGTTTTTT
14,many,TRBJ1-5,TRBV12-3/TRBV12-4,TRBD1,CASSRQGVGQPQHF,TGTGCCAGCAGTCGTCAGGGGGTGGGACAGCCCCAGCATTTT
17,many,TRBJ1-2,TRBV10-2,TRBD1,CASSESSKGAVDYGYTF,TGCGCCAGCAGTGAGTCGAGTAAGGGGGCGGTTGACTATGGCTACACCTTC
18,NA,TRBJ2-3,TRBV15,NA,CDNSRFKTHFQPTDTQYF,TGTGACAACAGCAGATTCAAAACTCACTTCCAACCCACAGATACGCAGTATTTT
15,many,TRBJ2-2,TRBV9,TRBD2,CASSPQSGRAGELFF,TGTGCCAGCAGCCCCCAAAGCGGGAGGGCCGGGGAGCTGTTTTTT
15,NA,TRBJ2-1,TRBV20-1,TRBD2,CSAREPSGTYNEQFF,TGCAGTGCCCGAGAGCCTAGCGGCACCTACAATGAGCAGTTCTTC
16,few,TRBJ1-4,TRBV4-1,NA,CASSHPEQGRNEKLFF,TGCGCCAGCAGCCATCCCGAACAGGGACGGAATGAAAAACTGTTTTTT
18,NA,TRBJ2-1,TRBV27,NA,CASLRRLAGGPAYNEQFF,TGTGCCAGCCTACGTCGGTTAGCAGGAGGGCCGGCCTACAATGAGCAGTTCTTC
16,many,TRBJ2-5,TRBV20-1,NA,CSARYLLAEPQETQYF,TGCAGTGCTAGATATCTGCTAGCTGAGCCTCAAGAGACCCAGTACTTC
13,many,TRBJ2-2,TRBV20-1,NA,CSATRGDTGELFF,TGCAGTGCTACCCGGGGAGATACCGGGGAGCTGTTTTTT
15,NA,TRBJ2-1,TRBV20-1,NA,CSAGTTTLIYNEQSF,TGCAGTGCTGGCACTACTACCTTGATCTACAATGAGCAGTCCTTC
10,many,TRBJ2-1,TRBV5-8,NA,CASSYYRQFF,TGTGCCAGCAGCTATTACAGGCAGTTCTTC
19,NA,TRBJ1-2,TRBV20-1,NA,CSARGRQVFEWTGLYGYTF,TGCAGTGCTAGAGGTCGTCAGGTGTTTGAGTGGACGGGCCTCTATGGCTACACCTTC
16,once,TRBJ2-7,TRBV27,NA,CASSLYSLGAACEQYF,TGTGCCAGCAGTTTATATTCGCTGGGAGCGGCGTGTGAGCAGTACTTC